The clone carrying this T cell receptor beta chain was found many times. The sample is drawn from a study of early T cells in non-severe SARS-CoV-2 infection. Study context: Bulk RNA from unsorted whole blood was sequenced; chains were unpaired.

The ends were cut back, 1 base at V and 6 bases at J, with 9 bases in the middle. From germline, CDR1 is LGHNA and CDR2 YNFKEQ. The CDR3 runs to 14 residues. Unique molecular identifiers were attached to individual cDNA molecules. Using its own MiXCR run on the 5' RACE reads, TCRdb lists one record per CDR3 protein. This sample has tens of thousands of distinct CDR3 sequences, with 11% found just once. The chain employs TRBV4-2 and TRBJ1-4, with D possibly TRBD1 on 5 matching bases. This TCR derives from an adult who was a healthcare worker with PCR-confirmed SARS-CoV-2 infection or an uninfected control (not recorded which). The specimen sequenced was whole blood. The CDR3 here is CASSQGGSDEKLFF. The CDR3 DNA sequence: TGTGCCAGCAGCCAAGGGGGCTCGGATGAAAAACTGTTTTTT.